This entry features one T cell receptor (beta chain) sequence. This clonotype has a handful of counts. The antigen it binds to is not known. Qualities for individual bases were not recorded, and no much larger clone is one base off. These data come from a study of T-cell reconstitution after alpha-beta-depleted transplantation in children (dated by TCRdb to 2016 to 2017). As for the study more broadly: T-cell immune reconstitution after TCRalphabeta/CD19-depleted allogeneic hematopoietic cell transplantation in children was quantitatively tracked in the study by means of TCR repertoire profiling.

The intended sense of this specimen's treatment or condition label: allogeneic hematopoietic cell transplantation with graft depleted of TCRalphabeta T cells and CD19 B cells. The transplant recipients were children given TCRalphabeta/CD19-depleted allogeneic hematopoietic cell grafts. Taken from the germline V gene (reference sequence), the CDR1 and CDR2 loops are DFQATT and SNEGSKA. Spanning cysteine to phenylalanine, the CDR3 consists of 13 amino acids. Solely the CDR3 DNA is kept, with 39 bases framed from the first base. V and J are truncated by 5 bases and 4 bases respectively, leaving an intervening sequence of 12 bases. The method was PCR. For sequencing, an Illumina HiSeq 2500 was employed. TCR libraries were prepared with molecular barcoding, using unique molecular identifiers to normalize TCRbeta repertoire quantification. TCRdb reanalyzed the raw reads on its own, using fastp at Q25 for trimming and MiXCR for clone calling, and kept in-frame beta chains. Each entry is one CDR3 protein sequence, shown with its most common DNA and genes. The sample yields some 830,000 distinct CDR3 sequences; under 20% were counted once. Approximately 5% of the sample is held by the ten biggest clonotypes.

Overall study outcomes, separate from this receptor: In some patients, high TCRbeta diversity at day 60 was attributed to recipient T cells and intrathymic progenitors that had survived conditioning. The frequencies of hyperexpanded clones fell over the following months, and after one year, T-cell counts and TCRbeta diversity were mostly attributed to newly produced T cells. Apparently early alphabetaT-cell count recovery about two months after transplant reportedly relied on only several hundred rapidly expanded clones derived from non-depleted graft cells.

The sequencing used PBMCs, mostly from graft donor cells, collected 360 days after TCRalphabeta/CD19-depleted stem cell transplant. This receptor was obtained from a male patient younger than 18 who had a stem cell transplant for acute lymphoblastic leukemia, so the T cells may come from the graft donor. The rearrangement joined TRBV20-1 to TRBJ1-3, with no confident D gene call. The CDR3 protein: CSAGGGRGNTIYF. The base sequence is TGCAGTGCTGGCGGAGGACGGGGAAACACCATATATTTT.